Below, 31 T cell receptor beta chains from the same sample are listed, as sequenced in a study of lymphopenia after photon versus proton radiotherapy. Generated by immunoSEQ multiplex PCR, the TCRdb table keeps only in-frame clones and is missing some. The sample yields 25,000 to 30,000 clones, around 82% seen once. Material: peripheral blood, obtained from a patient treated with photon-based radiotherapy. The receptor source for this set is a man aged 45-65 years with gastric cancer.

In this sample, this clone turned up once. The chain combines TRBV29-1 with TRBJ1-2; tentatively, D is TRBD1 (6 bases). CDR1 is SQVTM and CDR2 is ANQGSEA in the germline V gene. Between the trimmed V and J ends, which lost 7 bases and 8 bases, there was a span of 14 bases. CDR3 size: 11 residues. This CDR3 reads CSAFRGQGYTF. CDR3 DNA sequence: TGCAGCGCGTTTCGGGGGCAAGGCTACACCTTC.

This clone was observed once. CDR3 region: CASREIGTGGGQFF. The CDR3 nucleotides read TGTGCCAGCAGGGAGATCGGGACAGGGGGGGGGCAGTTCTTC. V gene TRBV6-1 combines with J gene TRBJ2-1; 11 nucleotides match TRBD1. Germline assignment: CDR1 MNHNS and CDR2 SASEGT. V shed 6 bases and J 12 bases; nucleotides not matched to a gene: 10. This CDR3 has 14 residues.

This clone was seen once. The V call is TRBV6-1, the J call TRBJ2-7; D is unresolved. The germline V gene has CDR1 MNHNS and CDR2 SASEGT. The CDR3 consists of 11 residues. Trimming took 6 bases from V and 9 from J, leaving 12 bases between them. In DNA, the CDR3 is TGTGCCAGCAGGGACCTTTCTTGGCAGTACGTC. This sequence encodes CASRDLSWQYV.

V gene TRBV13 combines with J gene TRBJ2-3; D gene uncertain. The CDR3 is 13 residues long. V was clipped by 3 bases and J by 11 bases, with 15 bases between them. In germline, CDR1 is PRHDT, CDR2 FYEKMQ (reference sequence). The CDR3 nucleotides are TGTGCCAGCAGCTTGTTAGCCTCCTCGGAGCAGTATTTT. Translated: CASSLLASSEQYF.

The gene calls are TRBV7-7 and TRBJ2-5, with D perhaps matching TRBD2 (6 bases). The end of the DNA is better explained by TRBJ2-7, so the J call may be wrong. CDR1 is SSHAT, CDR2 FNYEAQ, per germline (reference sequence). The CDR3 runs to 14 residues. CDR3 amino acids: CASSPVAGGDEQYF. The DNA of the CDR3 is TGTGCCAGCAGCCCTGTAGCCGGCGGGGACGAGCAGTACTTC.

This clone was observed once. DNA of the CDR3: TGTGCCAGCAGTGGGGCAGATACGCAGTATTTT. Translating it yields CASSGADTQYF. The chain carries TRBV2 and TRBJ2-3; D gene unclear. Between the trimmed V and J ends, which lost 4 bases and 4 bases, there was a span of 3 bases. Germline V lookup: CDR1 SNHLY, CDR2 FYNNEI. The CDR3 is 11 amino acids.

This clone was seen only a few times. The chain uses TRBV6-5 and TRBJ2-4; possibly TRBD1 or TRBD2 for D (6 bases each). CDR1 and CDR2 from the germline V gene are MNHEY and SVGAGI. V lost 7 bases, J lost 6 bases, and 13 bases lay in between. The CDR3 has 13 amino acids. The CDR3 loop reads CASKPGEANIQYF. CDR3 in DNA: TGTGCCAGCAAGCCAGGGGAGGCAAACATTCAGTACTTC.

To note about this clone: One end of the junction fails to match germline, which may point to a read error. Other DNA sequences in the same sample also yield this CDR3. The genes are TRBV6-5 and TRBJ1-2; 10 bases align to TRBD1. Germline V lookup: CDR1 MNHEY, CDR2 SVGAGI. This CDR3 is built from 14 residues. CDR3 region: CASSRQGANYGYTF. The CDR3 DNA reads as TGTGCCAGCAGTAGACAGGGGGCTAATTATGGCTACACCTTC.

The rearrangement uses TRBV4-3 and TRBJ2-2, with unresolved D. CDR1 and CDR2 (germline): LGHNA, YSLEER. The CDR3 is 14 amino acids. Trimming took 4 bases from V and 2 from J, leaving 8 bases between them. CDR3 sequence: CASSPSQNTGELFF. CDR3 in DNA: TGCGCCAGCAGCCCCTCCCAAAACACCGGGGAGCTGTTTTTT.

CDR3 amino acids: CSLEGVNTEAFF. The CDR3 nucleotides read TGCAGCTTAGAGGGGGTCAACACTGAAGCTTTCTTT. The genes are TRBV29-1 and TRBJ1-1; tentative D call: TRBD1 (6 bases). The CDR3 extends over 12 amino acids. CDR1 is SQVTM, CDR2 ANQGSEA, per germline. V was cut by 8 bases and J by 2 bases, with 12 bases left in between.

The V call is TRBV19, the J call TRBJ1-5; TRBD1 matches at 7 bases. Germline CDR1 reads LNHDA; CDR2 reads SQIVND (reference sequence). Germline trimming cut 3 bases from V and 6 bases from J; bases unmatched to any gene: 2. The CDR3 is made up of 13 amino acids. For the CDR3, the DNA is TGTGCCAGTAGTATTGGGGACAGTCAGCCCCAGCATTTT. Protein sequence: CASSIGDSQPQHF.

The V call is TRBV6-1, the J call TRBJ1-6, with D unresolved. V lost 6 bases and J lost 19, with 16 bases in between. Germline CDR1 is MNHNS and CDR2 is SASEGT. The CDR3 consists of 11 residues. The CDR3 nucleotides are TGTGCCAGCAGAGACACCACACCGTATCACTTT. As protein: CASRDTTPYHF.

The rearrangement links TRBV7-9 to TRBJ2-2; 7 bases fit TRBD1. V was clipped by 5 bases and J by 2 bases; unmatched bases: 8. Germline V gives CDR1 SEHNR, CDR2 FQNEAQ (reference sequence). The CDR3 runs 16 residues. In DNA, the CDR3 is TGTGCCAGCAGCCCGACAGGGCGCCAAAACACCGGGGAGCTGTTTTTT. Translation gives CASSPTGRQNTGELFF.

The chain joins TRBV5-1 to TRBJ1-4; D not resolved. The CDR3 has 14 amino acids. V was shortened by 2 bases and J by 7 bases, with 12 bases between the two germline ends. Germline CDR1 is SGHRS and CDR2 is YFSETQ. DNA for the CDR3: TGCGCCAGCAGCTTCGCCGGGTTAGCTGAAAAACTGTTTTTT. Protein sequence: CASSFAGLAEKLFF.

The chain carries TRBV18 and TRBJ2-7, with D perhaps TRBD2 (5 bases). Per germline, CDR1 KGHSH and CDR2 LQKENI. Trimming took 2 bases from V and 3 from J, leaving 11 bases between them. CDR3 length equals 14 residues. CDR3 region: CASSPRESYYEQYF. CDR3 in DNA: TGTGCCAGCTCACCAAGGGAGTCCTACTACGAGCAGTACTTC.

The chain recombines TRBV6-4 with TRBJ1-1, with D maybe TRBD1 (6 bases). V lost 6 bases, J lost 0 bases, and 20 bases lay in between. The CDR3 spans 17 residues. Germline CDR1 MRHNA, CDR2 SNTAGT. This CDR3 reads CASRRTVGGLMNTEAFF. CDR3 DNA: TGTGCCAGCAGACGTACCGTAGGGGGGTTAATGAACACTGAAGCTTTCTTT.

The V gene is TRBV9, the J gene TRBJ2-3; D may match TRBD1 or TRBD2 (6 bases each). This CDR3 region has 15 residues. The germline V gene has CDR1 SGDLS and CDR2 YYNGEE. V lost 7 bases and J lost 0, with 15 bases in between. The CDR3 sequence: CASPFRGDSTDTQYF. CDR3 DNA: TGTGCCAGCCCATTTAGGGGGGACAGCACAGATACGCAGTATTTT. Drawing the rest from reference TRBV9 and TRBJ2-3, the complete variable domain is DSGVTQTPKHLITATGQRVTLRCSPRSGDLSVYWYQQSLDQGLQFLIQYYNGEERAKGNILERFSAQQFPDLHSELNLSSLELGDSALYFCASPFRGDSTDTQYFGPGTRLTVL.

V is TRBV5-1 and J is TRBJ1-2; no clear D. This CDR3 has 13 amino acids. Trimming took 0 bases from V and 0 from J, leaving 3 bases between them. Per germline, CDR1 SGHRS and CDR2 YFSETQ. This chain's CDR3 is CASSLGANYGYTF. CDR3 DNA sequence: TGCGCCAGCAGCTTGGGTGCTAACTATGGCTACACCTTC.

In its sample, this clone ranks as medium-sized. The chain uses TRBV9 and TRBJ2-2; 9 bases align to TRBD1. J was trimmed by 9 bases and V by 0 bases; bases with no gene match: 6. The CDR3 is 15 residues long. Germline CDR1 is SGDLS and CDR2 is YYNGEE. CDR3 amino acids: CASSVEGQGTWELFF. CDR3 nucleotides: TGTGCCAGCAGCGTAGAGGGACAGGGAACCTGGGAGCTGTTTTTT.

This clone was observed a handful of times. The J gene is TRBJ2-7, the V gene TRBV7-2; D not resolved. This CDR3 has 15 amino acids. V lost 1 base, J lost 0 bases, and 10 bases lay in between. In germline, CDR1 is SGHTA, CDR2 FQGNSA. CDR3 region: CASSLVYGISYEQYF. The CDR3 nucleotides are TGTGCCAGCAGCTTAGTTTACGGTATCTCCTACGAGCAGTACTTC.

CDR3 in amino acids: CASRPGQTIYEQYV. The CDR3 region has the DNA TGTGCCAGCAGGCCGGGACAGACTATATACGAGCAGTACGTC. The chain couples TRBV6-1 to TRBJ2-7; 7 nucleotides align to TRBD1. The CDR3 runs to 14 residues. CDR1 is MNHNS and CDR2 is SASEGT in the germline V gene. The ends lost 6 bases at V and 4 bases at J; junction bases unmatched: 9.

This clone was detected a few times. The chain employs TRBV10-3 and TRBJ1-1; 7 positions agree with TRBD1. Germline V lookup: CDR1 ENHRY, CDR2 SYGVKD. Unmatched junction bases numbered 3, after V lost 7 bases and J lost 1 base. CDR3 length: 13 residues. CDR3 bases: TGTGCCATCAACCGGGACAGGAACACTGAAGCTTTCTTT. Translating it yields CAINRDRNTEAFF.

This clone was picked up a small number of times. The chain couples TRBV2 to TRBJ1-5; a possible D gene is TRBD1 (5 bases). Trimming pared 0 bases from V and 16 bases from J, leaving 10 bases between. CDR1 and CDR2 (germline): SNHLY, FYNNEI. CDR3 length: 11 residues. The CDR3 spells CASSEARVVHF. The CDR3, as DNA: TGTGCCAGCAGTGAAGCCAGGGTTGTTCATTTT.

There are many counts of this clone. This rearrangement joins TRBV7-3 to TRBJ2-5, with D perhaps TRBD1 (5 bases). The V and J ends lost 2 bases and 2 bases respectively, with 6 bases between them. The CDR3 spans 13 residues. The germline V gene has CDR1 SGHTA and CDR2 FQGTGA. CDR3 nucleotide sequence: TGTGCCAGCAGCTTACACAGGCAAGAGACCCAGTACTTC. Translating it yields CASSLHRQETQYF.

This clone was observed once. This rearrangement joins TRBV12-5 to TRBJ2-3; D is possibly TRBD1 (6 bases). The ends were cut back, 3 bases at V and 4 bases at J, with 17 bases in the middle. Germline V lookup: CDR1 LGHNT, CDR2 FRNRAP. CDR3 size: 16 residues. The DNA of the CDR3 is TGTGCTAGTGGTTTTACCCCTCAGGGGCTCCCAGATACGCAGTATTTT. It yields the protein CASGFTPQGLPDTQYF. The full variable domain, in which reference TRBV12-5 and TRBJ2-3 provide the parts outside the CDR3, is DARVTQTPRHKVTEMGQEVTMRCQPILGHNTVFWYRQTMMQGLELLAYFRNRAPLDDSGMPKDRFSAEMPDATLATLKIQPSEPRDSAVYFCASGFTPQGLPDTQYFGPGTRLTVL.

The chain uses TRBV10-3 and TRBJ1-3, with D unclear. CDR1 and CDR2 from the germline V gene are ENHRY and SYGVKD. The germline V and J ends were trimmed by 0 bases and 0 bases, with 6 bases remaining between them. The CDR3 is 15 residues long. CDR3 coding DNA: TGTGCCATCAGTGAGTCAAGGAGCTCTGGAAACACCATATATTTT. This translates into CAISESRSSGNTIYF.

The chain joins TRBV2 to TRBJ2-7, with D tentatively TRBD1 (5 bases). The V end was cut by 1 base, the J end by 2 bases, with 6 bases between. The CDR3 runs to 13 residues. Germline loops: CDR1 SNHLY, CDR2 FYNNEI. The CDR3 sequence: CASSEDRTYEQYV. The CDR3 coding sequence is TGTGCCAGCAGTGAAGACAGGACCTACGAGCAGTACGTC.

The chain has TRBV2 and TRBJ2-6, with 8 bases lining up with TRBD1. Germline trimming cut 5 bases from V and 4 bases from J; bases unmatched to any gene: 13. Germline V CDR1 and CDR2: SNHLY, FYNNEI. The CDR3 contains 18 residues. The CDR3: CASSLLSGGVLGANVLTF. In DNA form, the CDR3 reads TGTGCCAGCAGTCTACTCTCAGGGGGCGTTCTGGGGGCCAACGTCCTGACTTTC.

The chain carries TRBV10-2 and TRBJ1-2; D is possibly TRBD1 (5 bases). The V end was cut by 1 base, the J end by 7 bases, with 13 bases between. CDR1 and CDR2 (germline): WSHSY, SAAADI. The CDR3 extends over 14 amino acids. CDR3 sequence reads: CASSELDRWAGYTF. CDR3 nucleotide sequence: TGCGCCAGCAGTGAGTTAGACAGATGGGCTGGCTACACCTTC.

By sample share, this clone is medium-sized. The CDR3 DNA is TGTGCCAGCAGCGGGGCTTCGAGGTTCGATGGCTACACCTTC. Its protein is CASSGASRFDGYTF. The V and J genes are TRBV5-4 and TRBJ1-2; TRBD1 is a possible D gene (5 bases). The CDR3 is made up of 14 amino acids. V was trimmed by 4 bases and J by 6 bases, leaving 16 bases between them. CDR1 and CDR2 (germline): SGHNT, YYREEE (reference sequence).

The rearrangement uses TRBV7-6 and TRBJ2-6; possible D gene TRBD1, 6 bases. This CDR3 contains 16 residues. V was shortened by 2 bases and J by 0 bases, with 8 bases between the two germline ends. The germline V gene encodes CDR1 SGHVS and CDR2 FNYEAQ. CDR3 DNA: TGTGCCAGCAGCTTATGGGGGCTCTCTGGGGCCAACGTCCTGACTTTC. Its protein product is CASSLWGLSGANVLTF.